This T cell receptor (beta chain) derives from a study of T cells after posttransplantation cyclophosphamide. Clones were read by immunoSEQ multiplex PCR, and TCRdb kept only the in-frame ones, dropping some. The sample includes approximately 8,300 clones, about four fifths of them seen just once. The CDR3 is made up of 19 amino acids. J gave up 3 bases and V 0 bases, and 9 bases lay outside the gene matches. Germline V CDR1 and CDR2: SGDLS, YYNGEE. By its share, this clone is medium-sized. Its antigen is still unknown. Cyclophosphamide on days +3 and +4 followed busulfan-fludarabine conditioning and a marrow graft. Study-wide results and caveats: TRB overlap between skin or GI tissue T cells and blood was limited. Later post-transplant blood repertoires were often dominated by donor CD8+ memory clones.

The sample consisted of CD4+ T cells sorted from blood, taken 950 to 1,200 days after allogeneic stem cell transplant with posttransplant cyclophosphamide. The chain carries TRBV9 and TRBJ2-1, with TRBD2 matching 13 bases. The sequence came from a female patient in her thirties or forties who received an allogeneic stem cell transplant from a related donor, was CMV-positive, and had no GVHD. A subset of T cells may come from the graft donor. The CDR3, as DNA: TGTGCCAGCAGCGTAGGGGGACTAGCGGGGCCAATTGGCTACAATGAGCAGTTCTTC. It is translated as CASSVGGLAGPIGYNEQFF.